This TCR beta chain originates from a study of shared clonotypes between healthy human individuals. Looking at the study overall: Participating donors consisted of a couple of women and three men aged 18 to 49. Overall study results and limits: Researchers sampled only blood; tissue repertoires likely differ. When naive CD4 clonotypes were compared across a few donors, around 5% were shared.

Note on this clone: Its antigen remains unknown.

Profiled with immunoSEQ multiplex PCR; TCRdb holds only in-frame clones, not every one. The table lists 1,400,000 or so clones, approximately 98.5% of them singletons. Splitting of CD4+ cells produced CD45RA+ naive and CD45RA-negative memory subsets. Trimming cost V 4 bases and J 7 bases; bases outside gene matches: 6. This CDR3 comprises 14 residues. In germline, CDR1 is SGHRS, CDR2 YFSETQ. This clonotype originated in a man aged 30 to 45 in good health. The material sequenced was naive CD4+ T cells sorted from blood. Subset noted: CD45RA+ positively selected. This chain links TRBV5-1 with TRBJ2-4, with 9 nucleotides matching TRBD1. For the CDR3, the DNA is TGCGCCAGCAGCATCGGGACAGGGTCTAACATTCAGTACTTC. Translating it yields CASSIGTGSNIQYF.